This TCR beta chain was identified in a study of neoadjuvant anti-PD-1 for oral cavity cancer. Study-wide results and caveats: After neoadjuvant nivolumab, PBMC T cell clonality was significantly higher in non-responders than responders. Higher pretreatment Treg/Th17 ratios tracked higher pretreatment blood clonality. TCR analyses covered only a few patients per response group.

Stage II-IVA oral cavity squamous cell carcinoma was new and untreated by systemic or radiation therapy. Repertoires were generated with immunoSEQ multiplex PCR, while TCRdb's copy carries only in-frame clones and drops some. The sample shows roughly 14,000 clones, 71% of them seen only once. About this clone: Its target is not known.

Specimen: PBMCs, collected before nivolumab (anti-PD-1) treatment. This clonotype originated in a person aged 40-85 years with oral cavity squamous cell carcinoma.

The CDR3 region has the DNA TGCGCCAGCAGCCAAGTTCAGGGTGTATCCACCTTC. This gives the protein CASSQVQGVSTF. V usage is TRBV4-1 and J usage is TRBJ1-2; D might be TRBD1 (5 bases). CDR1 is MGHRA and CDR2 is YSYEKL in the germline V gene. The CDR3 length is 12 residues. V was cut by 1 base and J by 13 bases, with 13 bases left in between.